The clone carrying this T cell receptor (beta chain) appeared a single time. Its antigen is undetermined. Method: immunoSEQ multiplex PCR; TCRdb's copy keeps in-frame clones and lacks some. The repertoire includes 2,500 to 3,000 clones, about 20% of them detected once, and under 20% sits in the top ten. CDR3 length equals 17 residues. Germline values: CDR1 KGHSH, CDR2 LQKENI. V lost 2 bases and J lost 1, with 15 bases in between. This record comes from a study of T cells in localized non-small cell lung cancer. Study-wide results and limits: Tumor trailed uninvolved adjacent lung in T cell clonality, which peaked there. A single tumor region was sequenced, leaving heterogeneity possible.

Sequences were derived from lung tumor tissue, sampled before any cancer treatment. The sequence came from a woman aged 35 to 75 with stage I lung adenocarcinoma. The chain uses TRBV18 and TRBJ2-1; unclear D gene. This CDR3 reads CASSPSPPGSSYNEQFF. The CDR3 DNA follows: TGTGCCAGCTCACCAAGCCCGCCGGGTTCATCCTACAATGAGCAGTTCTTC.